The T cell receptor beta chain under discussion was sequenced for a study of OX40 agonist ivuxolimab in advanced cancers. The study's findings and limits: In CD8+ T cells, expanded clones were on average more numerous than in CD4+.

Profiling relied on immunoSEQ multiplex PCR, and the TCRdb table lists in-frame clones only, not all of them. The sample has some 100,000 clones, under 90% seen once. Samples of blood were obtained at baseline, on cycle 4 day 1, and on cycle 7 day 1. As concerns this clone: Its antigen remains unknown.

Trimming removed 7 bases from V and 2 bases from J, with 18 bases in between. This CDR3 region has 16 residues. Germline V gives CDR1 LNHDA, CDR2 SQIVND (reference sequence). This chain uses TRBV19 with TRBJ1-5; D unresolved. This sequence originates from an adult with an advanced solid tumor such as melanoma, head and neck, liver or kidney cancer. The specimen comprised CD4+ or CD8+ T cells sorted from blood, sampled in a trial of the OX40 agonist ivuxolimab. The CDR3: CASTPTGLWGNQPQHF. The CDR3 coding sequence is TGTGCCAGTACACCTACCGGCCTGTGGGGCAATCAGCCCCAGCATTTT.